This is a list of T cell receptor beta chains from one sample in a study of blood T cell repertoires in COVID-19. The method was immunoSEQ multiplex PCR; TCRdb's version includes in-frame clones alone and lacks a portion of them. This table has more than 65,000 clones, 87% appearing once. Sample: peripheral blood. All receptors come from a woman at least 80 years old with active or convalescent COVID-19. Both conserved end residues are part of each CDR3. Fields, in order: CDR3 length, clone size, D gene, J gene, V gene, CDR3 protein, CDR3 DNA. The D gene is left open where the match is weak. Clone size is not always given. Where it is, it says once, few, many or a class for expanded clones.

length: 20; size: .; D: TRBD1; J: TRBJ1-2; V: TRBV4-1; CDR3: CASSQNRGPPPSGTNYGYTF; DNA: TGCGCCAGCAGCCAAAACAGGGGTCCTCCTCCATCGGGGACTAACTATGGCTACACCTTC
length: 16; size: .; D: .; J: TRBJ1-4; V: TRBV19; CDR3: CASSIGQGTPNEKLFF; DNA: TGTGCCAGTAGTATAGGGCAGGGGACGCCTAATGAAAAACTGTTTTTT
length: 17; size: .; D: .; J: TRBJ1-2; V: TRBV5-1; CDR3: CASSPGTRGSGNYGYTF; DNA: TGCGCCAGCAGTCCGGGGACAAGGGGCTCCGGTAACTATGGCTACACCTTC
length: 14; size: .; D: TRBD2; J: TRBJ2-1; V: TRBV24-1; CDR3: CATGEAGLYNEQFF; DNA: TGTGCCACTGGGGAAGCGGGATTGTACAATGAGCAGTTCTTC
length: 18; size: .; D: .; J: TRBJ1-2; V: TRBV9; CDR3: CASSAVERVGKRDYGYTF; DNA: TGTGCCAGCAGCGCCGTAGAGAGGGTGGGGAAGAGGGACTATGGCTACACCTTC
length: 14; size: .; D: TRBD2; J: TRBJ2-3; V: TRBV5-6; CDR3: CASSLDLGEGTQYF; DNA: TGTGCCAGCAGCTTGGACCTTGGGGAGGGTACGCAGTATTTT
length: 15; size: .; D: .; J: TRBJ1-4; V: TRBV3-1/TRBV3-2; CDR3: CASSQGWATNEKLFF; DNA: TGTGCCAGCAGCCAAGGGTGGGCCACTAATGAAAAACTGTTTTTT
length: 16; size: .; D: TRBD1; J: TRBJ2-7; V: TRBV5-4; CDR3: CASTPRGQGVSDEQYF; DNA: TGTGCCAGCACCCCCCGAGGGCAGGGGGTTTCCGACGAGCAGTACTTC
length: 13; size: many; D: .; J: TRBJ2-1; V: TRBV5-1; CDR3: CASSFRQYNEQFF; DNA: TGCGCCAGCAGCTTCCGACAGTACAATGAGCAGTTCTTC
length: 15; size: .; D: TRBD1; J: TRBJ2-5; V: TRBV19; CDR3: CASSQTGNPQETQYF; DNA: TGTGCCAGTAGTCAGACAGGGAACCCTCAAGAGACCCAGTACTTC
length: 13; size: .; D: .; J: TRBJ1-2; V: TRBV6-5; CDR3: CASSPYSAYGYTF; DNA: TGTGCCAGCAGTCCCTACAGTGCCTATGGCTACACCTTC
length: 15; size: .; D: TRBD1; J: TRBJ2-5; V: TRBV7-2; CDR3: CASSFLGQGGETQYF; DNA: TGTGCCAGCAGCTTTTTGGGACAGGGGGGGGAGACCCAGTACTTC
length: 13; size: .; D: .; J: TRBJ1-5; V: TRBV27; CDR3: CASSPRFNQPQHF; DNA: TGTGCCAGCAGTCCCAGGTTTAATCAGCCCCAGCATTTT
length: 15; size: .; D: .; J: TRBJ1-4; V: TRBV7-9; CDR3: CASSLAGTPNEKLFF; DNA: TGTGCCAGCAGCTTAGCAGGGACACCTAATGAAAAACTGTTTTTT
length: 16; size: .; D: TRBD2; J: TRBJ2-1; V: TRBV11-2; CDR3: CASNEGVSGRVREQFF; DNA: TGTGCCAGCAACGAAGGGGTTAGCGGGAGGGTCCGGGAGCAGTTCTTC
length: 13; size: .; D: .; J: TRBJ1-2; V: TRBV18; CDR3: CASSPTGRNGYTF; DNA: TGTGCCAGCTCCCCGACGGGGAGGAATGGCTACACCTTC
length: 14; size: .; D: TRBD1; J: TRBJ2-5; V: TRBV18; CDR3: CASSPTTGEETQYF; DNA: TGTGCCAGCTCACCTACGACAGGGGAGGAGACCCAGTACTTC
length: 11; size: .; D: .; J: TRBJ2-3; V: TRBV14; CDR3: CASSPGVTQYF; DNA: TGTGCCAGCAGCCCAGGGGTTACGCAGTATTTT
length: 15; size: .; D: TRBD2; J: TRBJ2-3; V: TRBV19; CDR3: CASRERGGGTDTQYF; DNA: TGTGCCAGTAGGGAGCGGGGGGGCGGCACAGATACGCAGTATTTT
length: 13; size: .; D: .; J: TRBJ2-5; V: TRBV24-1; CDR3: CATSDGVEETQYF; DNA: TGTGCCACCAGTGATGGAGTTGAGGAGACCCAGTACTTC
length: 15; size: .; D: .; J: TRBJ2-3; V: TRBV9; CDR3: CASSVDRGWTDTQYF; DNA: TGTGCCAGCAGCGTAGATAGGGGCTGGACAGATACGCAGTATTTT
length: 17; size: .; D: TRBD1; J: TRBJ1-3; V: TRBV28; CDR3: CASSLSGTGGGGNTIYF; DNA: TGTGCCAGCAGTTTATCCGGGACAGGGGGAGGAGGAAACACCATATATTTT
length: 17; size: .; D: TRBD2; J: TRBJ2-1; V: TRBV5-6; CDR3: CASSLGGLAGPYNEQFF; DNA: TGTGCCAGCAGCTTGGGGGGGCTAGCGGGGCCCTACAATGAGCAGTTCTTC
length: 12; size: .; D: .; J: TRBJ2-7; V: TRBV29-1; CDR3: CSVILSSYEQYF; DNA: TGCAGCGTTATACTGAGCTCCTACGAGCAGTACTTC
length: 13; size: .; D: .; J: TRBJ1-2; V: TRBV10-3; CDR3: CAISDRFPYGYTF; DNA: TGTGCCATCAGTGATCGGTTCCCCTATGGCTACACCTTC
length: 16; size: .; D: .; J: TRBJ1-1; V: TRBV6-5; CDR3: CASSYSGGLGNTEAFF; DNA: TGTGCCAGCAGTTACTCGGGGGGGCTAGGTAACACTGAAGCTTTCTTT